This T cell receptor beta chain was sequenced for a study of vaccination effects on CD4 cells after COVID-19. Points on this clone: Antigen: not known.

Sequencing in the ViraFEST assay came after antigen-specific CD4+ T cells had been expanded with viral peptide pools, which were used to stimulate PBMC. Cells that had been cultured for less than 13 days were the source of isolated CD4+ T cells. Subjects were given two BNT162b2 or mRNA-1273 vaccine doses. The method was immunoSEQ multiplex PCR; TCRdb's version includes in-frame clones alone and lacks a portion of them. The sample gives 60,000 to 90,000 clones, 81% of which show up once; 1.2% is in the top ten. Per germline, CDR1 SGHTA and CDR2 FQGTGA. The V and J ends lost 5 bases and 1 base, in that order; junction bases with no gene match: 11. The CDR3 extends over 18 amino acids.

Material: CD4+ T cells from PBMCs cultured with HCoV-229E spike peptides, obtained after COVID-19 vaccination. This clonotype originated in a human donor who received a COVID-19 vaccine. J is TRBJ2-6 and V is TRBV7-3, with 7 bases identical to TRBD1. Written as DNA, the CDR3 is TGTGCCAGCAGCCCCCAAGGGGGCTCCTTGTCTGGGGCCAACGTCCTGACTTTC. Amino acid sequence: CASSPQGGSLSGANVLTF. The full variable domain, with the rest looked up from reference TRBV7-3 and TRBJ2-6, is GAGVSQTPSNKVTEKGKYVELRCDPISGHTALYWYRQSLGQGPEFLIYFQGTGAADDSGLPNDRFFAVRPEGSVSTLKIQRTERGDSAVYLCASSPQGGSLSGANVLTFGAGSRLTVL.